This TCR beta chain was recorded in a study of blood T cell repertoires in COVID-19. Only in-frame clones appear in the TCRdb table, and some are missing; sequencing was by immunoSEQ multiplex PCR. The table shows about 210,000 clones, with about four fifths occurring only once. Germline assignment: CDR1 LGHNA and CDR2 YNFKEQ. CDR3 size: 16 residues. The V gene lost 0 bases and the J gene lost 6 bases, with 15 bases spanning the gap. The sequence derives from a woman in her 50s with acute or convalescent COVID-19. The rearrangement joins TRBV4-2 to TRBJ1-5; unclear D gene. What was sequenced was peripheral blood. The CDR3 here is CASSQDTAEGSQPQHF. The CDR3, as DNA: TGTGCCAGCAGCCAAGACACAGCGGAGGGCTCTCAGCCCCAGCATTTT.